A single sample gave rise to the 18 T cell receptor beta chains below, sequenced in a study of CD8 T cells in Susac syndrome. Reverse transcription of roughly 0.5 to 1 ug RNA was carried out with random hexamers. TCRdb recomputed calls from the immunoSEQ multiplex PCR reads with MiXCR, one row per CDR3 protein. The repertoire holds some 450,000 distinct CDR3 sequences, around 85% seen once, with more than 0.09% in the top ten. The sequencing sample was made of CD8+ T cells from PBMCs. The receptors shown here come from a human donor with multiple sclerosis.

The chain combines TRBV6-1 with TRBJ2-1; no definite D call. Germline V lookup: CDR1 MNHNS, CDR2 SASEGT. The V and J ends lost 6 bases and 4 bases respectively, with 19 bases between them. This CDR3 contains 16 residues. The CDR3 sequence is CASRASSLVGYNEQFF. CDR3 sequence (DNA): TGTGCCAGCAGGGCTTCGAGCCTAGTAGGTTACAATGAGCAGTTCTTC.

This chain joins TRBV6-1 and TRBJ2-7; unclear D gene. Germline V CDR1 and CDR2: MNHNS, SASEGT. V shed 11 bases and J shed 7 bases, with 15 bases lying between them. The CDR3 sequence is 11 residues long. As DNA, the CDR3 is TGTGCCCGCACCCTTCTGGGGGAGCAGTACTTC. It yields the protein CARTLLGEQYF.

This sequence joins TRBV27 and TRBJ1-2; 9 bases fit TRBD1. Germline V gives CDR1 MNHEY, CDR2 SMNVEV (reference sequence). V lost 2 bases, J lost 6 bases, and 10 bases stayed unmatched. This CDR3 comprises 16 residues. The CDR3 bases are TGTGCCAGCAGTTTAGAGGCCGGGACAGGGTTTCATGGCTACACCTTC. Translated: CASSLEAGTGFHGYTF.

This chain links TRBV12-3 or TRBV12-4 with TRBJ1-3; D might be TRBD1 (6 bases). Trimming took off 6 bases at V and 4 bases at J, with 13 bases between the two ends. This CDR3 contains 14 residues. The CDR3 spells CASSYTGLGNTIYF. CDR3 sequence (DNA): TGTGCCAGCAGCTATACAGGGTTAGGAAACACCATATATTTT.

The chain combines TRBV5-1 with TRBJ2-7; tentatively, D is TRBD1 (6 bases). CDR1 SGHRS and CDR2 YFSETQ come from the germline V gene. V dropped 1 base and J dropped 1 base, with 12 bases sitting between them. CDR3 length: 15 residues. For the CDR3, the DNA is TGCGCCAGCAGCTTGCGGAGGACAGATTCCTACGAGCAGTACTTC. As protein: CASSLRRTDSYEQYF. Supplemented by reference TRBV5-1 and TRBJ2-7, the full variable domain reads KAGVTQTPRYLIKTRGQQVTLSCSPISGHRSVSWYQQTPGQGLQFLFEYFSETQRNKGNFPGRFSGRQFSNSRSEMNVSTLELGDSALYLCASSLRRTDSYEQYFGPGTRLTVT.

This clonotype was seen a handful of times. CDR3 residues: CSATPQGIYTEAFF. CDR3 sequence (DNA): TGCAGTGCTACCCCCCAGGGTATCTACACTGAAGCTTTCTTT. This chain connects TRBV20-1 to TRBJ1-1, with D possibly being TRBD1 (5 bases). CDR1 and CDR2 (germline): DFQATT, SNEGSKA (reference sequence). This CDR3 is 14 amino acids long. Trimming took off 4 bases at V and 3 bases at J, with 15 bases between the two ends.

The V call is TRBV11-2, the J call TRBJ2-7, with 9 bases lining up with TRBD2. CDR3 size: 15 residues. Per the germline V gene, CDR1 is SGHAT and CDR2 is FQNNGV. V dropped 1 base and J dropped 2; count of bases not matched to a gene: 3. In DNA, the CDR3 is TGTGCCAGCAGCTTAGCGGCGGGAGGGGCCTACGAGCAGTACTTC. Translating gives CASSLAAGGAYEQYF.

The V gene is TRBV6-2 or TRBV6-3, the J gene TRBJ2-7; unclear D gene. From germline, CDR1 is MNHEY and CDR2 SVGEGT. V lost 4 bases and J 2 bases, leaving 3 bases between the germline ends. The CDR3 contains 11 residues. Written as DNA, the CDR3 is TGTGCCAGCAGTTGGCCCTACGAGCAGTACTTC. It specifies CASSWPYEQYF.

The chain has TRBV12-3 or TRBV12-4 and TRBJ2-1; 8 bases line up with TRBD1. V was pared by 8 bases and J by 7 bases, with 7 bases of the junction left unmatched. This CDR3 spans 13 amino acids. The CDR3 region is CASAGQGGNEQFF. The CDR3 DNA reads TGTGCCAGCGCCGGACAGGGTGGGAATGAGCAGTTCTTC.

The chain carries TRBV6-6 and TRBJ2-5; TRBD2 matches at 13 bases. The J segment lost 5 bases and the V segment lost 10 bases, leaving 13 bases of the junction unmatched. Germline V gene sequence: CDR1 MNHNY, CDR2 SVGAGI (reference sequence). The CDR3 spans 16 residues. CDR3 DNA: TGTGCCACCCAAATCACTAGCGGGAGGGCCCATGAGACCCAGTACTTC. As protein: CATQITSGRAHETQYF.

This chain's CDR3 is CASSQVAGAADTQYF. The CDR3 bases are TGCGCCAGCAGCCAAGTCGCGGGAGCGGCAGATACGCAGTATTTT. V is TRBV4-1 and J is TRBJ2-3, with 7 bases identical to TRBD2. The CDR3 totals 15 residues. Germline CDR1 is MGHRA and CDR2 is YSYEKL. V gave up 1 base and J gave up 4 bases; unmatched junction bases: 5.

The V call is TRBV6-1, the J call TRBJ1-2, with a possible D match to TRBD1 (5 bases). CDR1 is MNHNS, CDR2 SASEGT, per germline. The CDR3 spans 15 residues. V lost 0 bases to trimming and J lost 8 bases, with 16 bases between them. The CDR3 spells CASSEAPTGLGGYTF. As DNA, the CDR3 is TGTGCCAGCAGTGAAGCGCCGACGGGACTGGGAGGCTACACCTTC.

V usage is TRBV7-6 and J usage is TRBJ1-6; D not resolved. Germline CDR1 is SGHVS and CDR2 is FNYEAQ. The V end was cut by 1 base, the J end by 7 bases, with 5 bases between. The length of the CDR3 is 13 residues. DNA of the CDR3: TGTGCCAGCAGCTTAGACTCAAATTCACCCCTCCACTTT. Its translation is CASSLDSNSPLHF.

The V call is TRBV14, the J call TRBJ1-4; D not resolved. The CDR3 spans 14 residues. Germline V gene lookup returns CDR1 SGHDN and CDR2 FVKESK. The V end was cut by 4 bases, the J end by 6 bases, with 12 bases between. CDR3 bases: TGTGCCAGCAGCCGAGAAGGGCGGTATGAAAAACTGTTTTTT. Protein: CASSREGRYEKLFF.

The V call is TRBV10-3, the J call TRBJ1-5; D not certain. Germline CDR1 ENHRY, CDR2 SYGVKD. This CDR3 spans 13 amino acids. V was trimmed by 4 bases and J by 4 bases, leaving 8 bases between them. The CDR3: CAISGGENQPQHF. Here the CDR3 DNA reads TGTGCCATCAGTGGCGGAGAAAATCAGCCCCAGCATTTT.

The chain is built from TRBV29-1 and TRBJ2-3, with unresolved D. The CDR3 is made up of 12 amino acids. V was trimmed by 1 base and J by 6 bases, leaving 8 bases between them. Germline V gene data show CDR1 as SQVTM and CDR2 as ANQGSEA. CDR3 DNA: TGCAGCGTTGAAGTCTATAGGGATACGCAGTATTTT. Amino acids: CSVEVYRDTQYF.

The chain combines TRBV29-1 with TRBJ1-2; TRBD1 matches at 8 bases. Germline V gene lookup returns CDR1 SQVTM and CDR2 ANQGSEA. The CDR3 is 13 residues long. V lost 6 bases and J lost 7; bases outside the gene matches: 10. This chain's CDR3 is CSVVPDRDVGYTF. The CDR3 DNA sequence: TGCAGCGTAGTCCCGGACAGGGATGTTGGCTACACCTTC.

The gene calls are TRBV15 and TRBJ2-4; 8 nucleotides agree with TRBD2. CDR3 length: 17 amino acids. CDR1 and CDR2 (germline): LNHNV, YYDKDF (reference sequence). Trimming removed 5 bases from V and 1 base from J; junction bases left unmatched: 10. The CDR3 region has the DNA TGTGCCACCAGCTCAACGGGGGGGCGGTATGCCAAAAACATTCAGTACTTC. Its translation: CATSSTGGRYAKNIQYF. Filled out from reference TRBV15 and TRBJ2-4, the complete variable domain reads DAMVIQNPRYQVTQFGKPVTLSCSQTLNHNVMYWYQQKSSQAPKLLFHYYDKDFNNEADTPDNFQSRRPNTSFCFLDIRSPGLGDTAMYLCATSSTGGRYAKNIQYFGAGTRLSVL.